This T cell receptor (beta chain) was sequenced in a study of cytomegalovirus exposure and HLA in healthy donors. With respect to this clone: As yet, its antigen is unknown.

Between the trimmed V and J ends, which lost 4 bases and 0 bases, there was a span of 20 bases. CDR1 SGHTA and CDR2 FQGNSA come from the germline V gene. This CDR3 is built from 18 residues. Overall study findings and caveats: TCR beta sequences reportedly predicted most subjects' HLA-A and HLA-B alleles accurately. Reported results showed that the classifier diagnosed cytomegalovirus status with high specificity and sensitivity. In a later analysis, a missense DCLRE1C variant was linked to TCR beta V- and J-gene trimming.

The PCR used 60 Vbeta and 13 Jbeta primers. Some clones are missing from TCRdb's copy, which holds only in-frame ones; the method was immunoSEQ multiplex PCR. The table records some 190,000 clones, approximately 84% of them present only once. The sequencing input was PBMCs. This chain links TRBV7-2 with TRBJ2-3; weak D call: TRBD2 (6 bases). The source of this sequence is a girl aged 10 to 17 in good health and CMV-seropositive. The CDR3 region is CASSSPGGSPTSTDTQYF. The CDR3, as DNA: TGTGCCAGCAGCTCCCCCGGGGGATCCCCGACTAGCACAGATACGCAGTATTTT.